The rows below give T cell receptor beta chains drawn from one sample of a study of blood T cell repertoires in COVID-19. Clones were read by immunoSEQ multiplex PCR, and TCRdb kept only the in-frame ones, dropping some. This sample has roughly 290,000 clones, with about 90% found just once. The sample taken for sequencing was peripheral blood. The origin of the receptors is a woman aged 45-65 years who had recovered from COVID-19. The CDR3 runs from the conserved cysteine through the conserved F or W. Fields, in order: J gene, V gene, CDR3 protein.

TRBJ1-2 | TRBV29-1 | CSVGTGGGYTF
TRBJ2-3 | TRBV2 | CASRHRFSDTQYF
TRBJ2-2 | TRBV6-4 | CASSDSREIGELFF
TRBJ2-3 | TRBV9 | CASSVDSGRATDTQYF
TRBJ2-7 | TRBV5-1 | CASSLTSGSREQYF
TRBJ2-3 | TRBV6-4 | CASSEGQTSTDTQYF
TRBJ1-2 | TRBV28 | CASDSAIYGYTF
TRBJ2-7 | TRBV19 | CASSIRTGVVHEQYF
TRBJ1-1 | TRBV27 | CASSPRQGSEAFF
TRBJ2-1 | TRBV10-3 | CAATGSGNEQFF
TRBJ2-7 | TRBV7-9 | CASSSSGGQYF
TRBJ1-1 | TRBV7-9 | CASSQGQHTEAFF
TRBJ2-6 | TRBV7-9 | CASSYPGSGANVLTF
TRBJ1-6 | TRBV5-1 | CASSWGWGKDRDYNSPLHF
TRBJ1-4 | TRBV5-4 | CASSRSPGQGMEKLFF
TRBJ2-1 | TRBV6-2/TRBV6-3 | CASSYDSSSYNEQFF
TRBJ2-2 | TRBV3-1/TRBV3-2 | CASSQSTRSTGELFF
TRBJ1-3 | TRBV12-5 | CASDTPPTRPFLYF
TRBJ2-3 | TRBV6-6 | CASSYGLADTDTQYF
TRBJ2-3 | TRBV28 | CASSENWASADTQYF
TRBJ2-5 | TRBV5-1 | CASSSGGGRETQYF
TRBJ2-3 | TRBV11-2 | CASSLNSGGDTDTQYF
TRBJ1-2 | TRBV7-2 | CASSLAFRGAGGYTF
TRBJ2-5 | TRBV9 | CASSVGTGDGETQYF
TRBJ2-4 | TRBV7-8 | CASSSREGAKNIQYF
TRBJ2-7 | TRBV19 | CASSETRQGYYEQYF
TRBJ2-6 | TRBV18 | CASSEISGANVLTF
TRBJ2-7 | TRBV6-5 | CATKRGNRERYEQYF
TRBJ2-3 | TRBV7-8 | CASSPLAASTDTQYF
TRBJ2-5 | TRBV28 | CASAGLALETQYF
TRBJ1-5 | TRBV10-3 | CAISSNRGSNQPQHF
TRBJ2-6 | TRBV19 | CASRGLGANVLTF
TRBJ1-3 | TRBV6-6 | CASSHQNGNTIYF
TRBJ1-2 | TRBV10-3 | CANRQGDYGYTF
TRBJ2-1 | TRBV7-9 | CASTPPGSRPNEQFF
TRBJ2-3 | TRBV28 | CASSLLGGGGTDTQYF
TRBJ2-7 | TRBV3-1/TRBV3-2 | CASSHRTGTGLHEQYF
TRBJ1-1 | TRBV4-3 | CASSHVVGTEAFF
TRBJ2-1 | TRBV6-2/TRBV6-3 | CASSRTANEQFF
TRBJ1-1 | TRBV6-2/TRBV6-3 | CASSSGLETRGTAFF
TRBJ1-1 | TRBV6-1 | CASSEAFGETEAFF
TRBJ2-1 | TRBV18 | CASSPEVLDEQFF
TRBJ1-3 | TRBV27 | CASSPTGQGARNTIYF
TRBJ1-2 | TRBV12-3/TRBV12-4 | CASSFIGGYGYTF
TRBJ2-2 | TRBV3-1/TRBV3-2 | CASSQVSQGYTGELFF
TRBJ2-7 | TRBV5-4 | CASSLEAGVYEQYF
TRBJ2-6 | TRBV5-4 | CASSSISSGANVLTF